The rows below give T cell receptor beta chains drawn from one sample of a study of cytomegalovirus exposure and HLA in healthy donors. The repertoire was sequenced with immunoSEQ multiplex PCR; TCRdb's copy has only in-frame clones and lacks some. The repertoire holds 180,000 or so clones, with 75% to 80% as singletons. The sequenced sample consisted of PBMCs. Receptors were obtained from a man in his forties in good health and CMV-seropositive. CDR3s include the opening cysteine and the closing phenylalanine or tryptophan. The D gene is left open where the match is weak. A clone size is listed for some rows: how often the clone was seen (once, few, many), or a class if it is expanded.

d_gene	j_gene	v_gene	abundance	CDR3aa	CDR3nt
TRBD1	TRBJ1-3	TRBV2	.	CASRTGPGNTIYF	TGTGCCAGCAGGACAGGGCCGGGAAACACCATATATTTT
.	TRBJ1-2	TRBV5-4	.	CASSLVQVNGYTF	TGTGCCAGCAGCTTGGTACAGGTGAATGGCTACACCTTC
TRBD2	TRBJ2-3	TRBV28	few	CASSYDPTTSGSTDTQYF	TGTGCCAGCAGTTATGACCCGACGACTAGCGGGAGCACAGATACGCAGTATTTT
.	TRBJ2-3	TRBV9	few	CASSVDGSSTDTQYF	TGTGCCAGCAGCGTAGACGGTTCTAGCACAGATACGCAGTATTTT
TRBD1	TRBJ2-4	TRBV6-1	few	CASRFTGVNIQYF	TGTGCCAGCAGATTTACAGGGGTGAACATTCAGTACTTC
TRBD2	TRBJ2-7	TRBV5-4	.	CASSLGRADYEQYF	TGTGCCAGCAGCTTAGGGAGGGCCGACTACGAGCAGTACTTC
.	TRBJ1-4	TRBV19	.	CASSGFQGREKLFF	TGTGCCAGTAGCGGGTTCCAGGGAAGAGAAAAACTGTTTTTT
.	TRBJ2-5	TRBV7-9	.	CASSPQGETQYF	TGTGCCAGCAGCCCCCAGGGAGAGACCCAGTACTTC
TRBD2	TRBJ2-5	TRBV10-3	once	CAISESGTSGRETQYF	TGTGCCATCAGTGAGTCGGGGACTAGCGGGAGAGAGACCCAGTACTTC
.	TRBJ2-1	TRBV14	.	CASSQFAGANSLYNEQFF	TGTGCCAGCAGCCAATTTGCAGGGGCGAATAGCCTCTACAATGAGCAGTTCTTC
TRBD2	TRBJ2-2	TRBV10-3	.	CAISESGLDNTGELFF	TGTGCCATCAGTGAGTCGGGACTAGATAACACCGGGGAGCTGTTTTTT
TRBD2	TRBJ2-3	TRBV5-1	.	CASSSLGLASDTQYF	TGCGCCAGCAGCTCTCTGGGACTAGCATCAGATACGCAGTATTTT
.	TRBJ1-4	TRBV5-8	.	CASSLELGADEKLFF	TGTGCCAGCAGCTTGGAGTTAGGGGCGGATGAAAAACTGTTTTTT
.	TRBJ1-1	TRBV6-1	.	CASSDRANTEAFF	TGTGCCAGCAGTGACAGGGCGAACACTGAAGCTTTCTTT
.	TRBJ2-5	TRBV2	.	CASSEDPRMGGTQYF	TGTGCCAGCAGTGAGGACCCTAGGATGGGAGGGACCCAGTACTTC
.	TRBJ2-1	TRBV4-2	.	CASSQDPGAPEQFF	TGTGCCAGCAGCCAAGATCCAGGGGCGCCTGAGCAGTTCTTC
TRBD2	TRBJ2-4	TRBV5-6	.	CASSPGQREFYLAKNSQYF	TGTGCCAGCAGCCCCGGACAGCGGGAGTTCTACCTAGCCAAAAACAGTCAGTACTTC
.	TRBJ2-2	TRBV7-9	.	CASSLAGAWTGELFF	TGTGCCAGCAGCTTAGCTGGGGCTTGGACCGGGGAGCTGTTTTTT
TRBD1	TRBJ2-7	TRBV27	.	CASSQGTGFQKSHEQYF	TGTGCCAGCAGCCAAGGGACAGGATTCCAAAAATCCCACGAGCAGTACTTC
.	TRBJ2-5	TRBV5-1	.	CASTYGPSLQETQYF	TGCGCCAGCACCTATGGGCCGTCCCTCCAAGAGACCCAGTACTTC
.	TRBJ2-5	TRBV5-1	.	CASSPRQRTETQYF	TGCGCCAGCAGCCCTCGACAGCGTACGGAGACCCAGTACTTC
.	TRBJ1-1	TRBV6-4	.	CASSRRTEAFF	TGTGCCAGCAGTAGGCGGACTGAAGCTTTCTTT
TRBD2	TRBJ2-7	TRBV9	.	CASSPRLAGGYEQYF	TGTGCCAGCAGCCCGCGACTAGCGGGAGGCTACGAGCAGTACTTC
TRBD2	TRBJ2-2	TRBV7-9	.	CASSLAGGPTGELFF	TGTGCCAGCAGCTTAGCGGGAGGGCCTACCGGGGAGCTGTTTTTT
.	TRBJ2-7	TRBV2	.	CASSRSGAPSEQYF	TGTGCCAGCAGTCGTTCGGGAGCTCCCTCCGAGCAGTACTTC
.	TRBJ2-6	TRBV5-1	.	CASSATLSGANGLTF	TGCGCCAGCAGCGCCACCCTCTCTGGGGCCAACGGCCTGACTTTC
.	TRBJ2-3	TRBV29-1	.	CSVGPLEGYF	TGCAGCGTCGGGCCGCTAGAGGGGTATTTT
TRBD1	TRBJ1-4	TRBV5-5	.	CASSLTGGYEKLFF	TGTGCCAGCAGCTTAACAGGGGGGTATGAAAAACTGTTTTTT
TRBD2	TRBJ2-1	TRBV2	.	CASKREGNEQFF	TGTGCCAGCAAGCGGGAGGGCAATGAGCAGTTCTTC
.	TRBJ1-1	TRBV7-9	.	CASSLRVEGVAFF	TGTGCCAGCAGCTTAAGAGTGGAAGGAGTAGCTTTCTTT
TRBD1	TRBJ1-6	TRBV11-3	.	CASSLRDRASPLHF	TGTGCCAGCAGCCTCAGGGACAGGGCTTCACCCCTCCACTTT
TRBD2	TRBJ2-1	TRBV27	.	CASSLLASQRELFF	TGTGCCAGCAGTTTATTAGCGAGCCAGCGGGAGTTGTTCTTC
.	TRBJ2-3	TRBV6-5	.	CASKLGEGTDTQYF	TGTGCCAGCAAGCTAGGGGAGGGCACAGATACGCAGTATTTT
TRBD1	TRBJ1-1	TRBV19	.	CASSLRDRGYNTEAFF	TGTGCCAGTAGCCTACGAGACAGGGGATATAACACTGAAGCTTTCTTT
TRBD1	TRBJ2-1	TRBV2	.	CASSQDRGSFF	TGTGCCAGCAGTCAGGACAGGGGTTCATTCTTC
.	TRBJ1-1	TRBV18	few	CASSRETRGTEAFF	TGTGCCAGCTCACGAGAGACCAGGGGCACTGAAGCTTTCTTT
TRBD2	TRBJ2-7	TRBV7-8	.	CASSRRVTSGSYEQYF	TGTGCCAGCAGCCGGAGGGTTACTAGCGGGAGCTACGAGCAGTACTTC
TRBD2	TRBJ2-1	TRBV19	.	CASSIEGTSASSYNEQFF	TGTGCCAGTAGTATAGAGGGGACTAGCGCGAGCTCCTACAATGAGCAGTTCTTC
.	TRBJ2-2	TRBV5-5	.	CASTLLDPTGGAIGELFF	TGTGCCAGCACCCTCCTAGACCCGACCGGAGGGGCGATCGGGGAGCTGTTTTTT
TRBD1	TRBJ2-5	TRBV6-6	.	CASSYGTGRETQYF	TGTGCCAGCAGTTACGGGACAGGGCGAGAGACCCAGTACTTC
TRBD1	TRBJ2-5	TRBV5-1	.	CASSQQGAVETQYF	TGCGCCAGCAGCCAACAGGGGGCTGTGGAGACCCAGTACTTC
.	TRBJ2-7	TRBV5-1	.	CASSLVGRDYEQYF	TGCGCCAGCAGCTTGGTGGGTCGGGATTACGAGCAGTACTTC
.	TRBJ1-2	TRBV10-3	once	CAINQIQGRDGYTF	TGTGCCATCAACCAAATACAGGGCCGGGATGGCTACACCTTC
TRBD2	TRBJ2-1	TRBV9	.	CASSARLASPSGQFF	TGTGCCAGCAGCGCCAGACTAGCTTCCCCGAGCGGGCAGTTCTTC
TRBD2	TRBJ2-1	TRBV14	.	CASSHKPGLGNNEQFF	TGTGCCAGCAGCCACAAACCGGGACTAGGTAACAATGAGCAGTTCTTC
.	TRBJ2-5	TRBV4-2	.	CASSQGQGETQYF	TGTGCCAGCAGCCAGGGCCAGGGAGAGACCCAGTACTTC